A single sample is the source of the 17 T cell receptor beta chains below, sequenced in a study of blood T cell repertoires in COVID-19. Assay: immunoSEQ multiplex PCR; the TCRdb copy retains only in-frame clones and omits some. The sample includes roughly 250,000 clones, about four fifths of them seen just once. Sequenced material: peripheral blood. These receptor sequences come from a woman over 75 with acute or convalescent COVID-19.

This clone has only one observation. CDR3 amino acids: CASSSRDSYTEAFF. DNA of the CDR3: TGCGCCAGCAGCAGCCGGGACAGTTATACTGAAGCTTTCTTT. The rearrangement joins TRBV23-1 to TRBJ1-1; TRBD1 matches at 7 bases. TRBV23-1 belongs to the ORF category, with a function that is uncertain. V gave up 6 bases and J gave up 5 bases; unmatched junction bases: 9. This CDR3 spans 14 amino acids.

This chain's CDR3 is CASSGGESGNTIYF. The CDR3 nucleotides read TGTGCCAGCAGCGGGGGGGAGTCTGGAAACACCATATATTTT. The V call is TRBV7-8, the J call TRBJ1-3; weak D call: TRBD1 (5 bases). The V gene's germline CDR1 is SGHVS and CDR2 FQNEAQ. Trimming shortened V by 5 bases and J by 1 base, and 9 bases separated the two germline ends. The CDR3 is 14 residues long.

A single count supports this clone. The CDR3: CASSFIAGFEQYF. Written as DNA, the CDR3 is TGTGCCAGCAGTTTTATAGCGGGGTTCGAGCAGTACTTC. The rearrangement links TRBV28 to TRBJ2-7, with TRBD2 matching over 8 bases. This CDR3 region has 13 residues. Per the germline V gene, CDR1 is MDHEN and CDR2 is SYDVKM. The V and J ends lost 3 bases and 6 bases, in that order; junction bases with no gene match: 4.

CDR3 sequence reads: CASRNTGGSTGELFF. The CDR3 DNA is TGTGCCAGCAGGAATACAGGGGGTAGCACCGGGGAGCTGTTTTTT. The V call is TRBV7-9, the J call TRBJ2-2, with 8 nucleotides matching TRBD1. Per the germline V gene, CDR1 is SEHNR and CDR2 is FQNEAQ (reference sequence). The V segment lost 6 bases and the J segment 4 bases; nucleotides outside the gene matches: 7. The CDR3 has 15 amino acids.

This sequence joins TRBV28 and TRBJ2-5, with D uncertain. The germline CDR1 and CDR2 sequences are MDHEN and SYDVKM. The CDR3 sequence is 13 residues long. Trimming cost V 1 base and J 5 bases, with 8 bases left between them. The CDR3 coding sequence is TGTGCCAGCAGTTTATTTAAGAGCGAGACCCAGTACTTC. As protein: CASSLFKSETQYF. The variable domain in full, with the rest retrieved from reference TRBV28 and TRBJ2-5, is DVKVTQSSRYLVKRTGEKVFLECVQDMDHENMFWYRQDPGLGLRLIYFSYDVKMKEKGDIPEGYSVSREKKERFSLILESASTNQTSMYLCASSLFKSETQYFGPGTRLLVL.

The chain couples TRBV7-2 to TRBJ1-6; TRBD1 matches 7 bases. V was pared by 2 bases and J by 10 bases, with 5 bases of the junction left unmatched. This CDR3 has 14 amino acids. From germline, CDR1 is SGHTA and CDR2 FQGNSA. In nucleotides, the CDR3 is TGTGCCAGCAGCTTAAGGGGGCCGGGATCACCCCTCCACTTT. Amino acids: CASSLRGPGSPLHF.

The chain recombines TRBV6-5 with TRBJ1-6; tentatively, D is TRBD1 (6 bases). The length of the CDR3 is 15 residues. V lost 5 bases and J 6 bases, leaving 14 bases between the germline ends. Germline V gene sequence: CDR1 MNHEY, CDR2 SVGAGI. In DNA form, the CDR3 reads TGTGCCAGCAGTATGAGGGGGTCGATTAATTCACCCCTCCACTTT. Residues: CASSMRGSINSPLHF.

V and J are TRBV28 and TRBJ2-3, with a weak D call TRBD1 (7 bases). Trimming took off 5 bases at V and 4 bases at J, with 16 bases between the two ends. CDR3 length equals 15 residues. From germline, CDR1 is MDHEN and CDR2 SYDVKM. This CDR3 reads CASSLPGRGADTQYF. CDR3 DNA sequence: TGTGCCAGCAGTCTCCCCGGCAGGGGGGCAGATACGCAGTATTTT.

This clone was counted a single time. The V call is TRBV18, the J call TRBJ1-2, with 10 bases lining up with TRBD1. Germline-derived CDR1 and CDR2 are KGHSH and LQKENI. CDR3 length: 15 amino acids. V trimming: 3 bases; J trimming: 3 bases; junction bases outside the gene matches: 4. This CDR3 is CASSPGQGEDYGYTF. CDR3 sequence (DNA): TGTGCCAGCTCACCTGGACAGGGGGAAGACTATGGCTACACCTTC. The full variable domain, its missing parts supplied by reference TRBV18 and TRBJ1-2, is NAGVMQNPRHLVRRRGQEARLRCSPMKGHSHVYWYRQLPEEGLKFMVYLQKENIIDESGMPKERFSAEFPKEGPSILRIQQVVRGDSAAYFCASSPGQGEDYGYTFGSGTRLTVV.

This sequence joins TRBV30 and TRBJ2-5; 9 positions agree with TRBD1. This CDR3 spans 12 amino acids. Looked up from germline, CDR1 is GTSNPN and CDR2 is SVGIG (reference sequence). For the CDR3, the DNA is TGTGCGCGACAGGGGGAGAGGGAGACCCAGTACTTC. Amino acid sequence: CARQGERETQYF.

The chain links TRBV7-9 to TRBJ1-4, with 9 bases fitting TRBD1. Germline trimming cut 5 bases from V and 5 bases from J; bases unmatched to any gene: 9. CDR3 length: 16 residues. The V gene's germline CDR1 is SEHNR and CDR2 FQNEAQ (reference sequence). The CDR3 nucleotides are TGTGCCAGCAGCGTGGGACAGGGCCGTGGGAATGAAAAACTGTTTTTT. This sequence encodes CASSVGQGRGNEKLFF.

The V call is TRBV4-1, the J call TRBJ2-5; 14 bases agree with TRBD2. Germline CDR1 and CDR2: MGHRA and YSYEKL. With V trimmed by 4 bases and J by 3 bases, 7 bases remained unmatched. The CDR3 totals 17 residues. The CDR3 DNA follows: TGCGCCAGCAGCCCTGGCTTGGGACTAGCGGGGGAAGAGACCCAGTACTTC. It encodes CASSPGLGLAGEETQYF.

The J gene is TRBJ2-2, the V gene TRBV14, with D perhaps matching TRBD1 (5 bases). CDR1 is SGHDN and CDR2 is FVKESK in the germline V gene. V was clipped by 6 bases and J by 2 bases, with 10 bases between them. The CDR3 is made up of 14 amino acids. CDR3 DNA sequence: TGTGCCAGCAGGAAGGGGCTCAACACCGGGGAGCTGTTTTTT. Translation gives CASRKGLNTGELFF.

The chain uses TRBV28 and TRBJ2-3, with 12 bases identical to TRBD2. Germline V gives CDR1 MDHEN, CDR2 SYDVKM. The CDR3 runs to 15 residues. V lost 6 bases to trimming and J lost 3 bases; unmatched junction nucleotides: 4. DNA for the CDR3: TGTGCCAGCAGCTTCGGACTAGCGGGGACAGATACGCAGTATTTT. Protein sequence: CASSFGLAGTDTQYF.

The genes are TRBV18 and TRBJ2-1; 8 positions match TRBD2. This CDR3 has 15 residues. Per the germline V gene, CDR1 is KGHSH and CDR2 is LQKENI. Trimming removed 1 base from V and 8 bases from J; junction bases left unmatched: 7. CDR3 residues: CASSPLAGGQDEQFF. As DNA, the CDR3 is TGTGCCAGCTCACCACTGGCGGGGGGCCAGGATGAGCAGTTCTTC. Combining the CDR3 with reference TRBV18 and TRBJ2-1 gives the whole variable domain NAGVMQNPRHLVRRRGQEARLRCSPMKGHSHVYWYRQLPEEGLKFMVYLQKENIIDESGMPKERFSAEFPKEGPSILRIQQVVRGDSAAYFCASSPLAGGQDEQFFGPGTRLTVL.

The chain joins TRBV5-1 to TRBJ2-5; D is perhaps TRBD2 (5 bases). Between the trimmed V and J ends, which lost 0 bases and 5 bases, there was a span of 11 bases. CDR1 and CDR2 from the germline V gene are SGHRS and YFSETQ. CDR3 length: 14 residues. CDR3 residues: CASSLEGAKETQYF. DNA of the CDR3: TGCGCCAGCAGCTTGGAGGGAGCGAAGGAGACCCAGTACTTC.

The rearrangement joins TRBV19 to TRBJ1-5, with 7 bases matching TRBD1. Germline V CDR1 and CDR2: LNHDA, SQIVND (reference sequence). J lost 1 base, V lost 5 bases, and 5 bases had no gene match. The CDR3 is made up of 15 amino acids. The CDR3 is CASSEGQTSNQPQHF. In DNA form, the CDR3 reads TGTGCCAGTAGTGAGGGACAGACAAGCAATCAGCCCCAGCATTTT.